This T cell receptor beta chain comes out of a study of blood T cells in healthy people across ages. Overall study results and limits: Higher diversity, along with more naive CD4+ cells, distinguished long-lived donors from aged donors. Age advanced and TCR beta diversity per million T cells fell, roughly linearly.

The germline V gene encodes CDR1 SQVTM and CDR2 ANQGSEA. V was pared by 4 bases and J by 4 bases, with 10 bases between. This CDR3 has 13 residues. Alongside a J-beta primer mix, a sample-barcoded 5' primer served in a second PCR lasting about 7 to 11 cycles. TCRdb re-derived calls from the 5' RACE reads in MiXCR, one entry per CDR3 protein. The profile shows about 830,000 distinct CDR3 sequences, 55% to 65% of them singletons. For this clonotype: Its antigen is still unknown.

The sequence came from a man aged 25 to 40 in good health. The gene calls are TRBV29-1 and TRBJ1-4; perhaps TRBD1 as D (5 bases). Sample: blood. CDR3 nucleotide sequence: TGCAGCGTTGTTCTCAGGGATAATGAAAAACTGTTTTTT. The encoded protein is CSVVLRDNEKLFF.